This TCR beta chain was observed in a study of blood T cell repertoires in COVID-19 (dated by TCRdb to the early 2020s). Describing the broader study: Samples from collaborators originated in the United States, Italy and Spain and spanned both the acute and convalescent phases of COVID-19. The material from the prospective study consisted of cDNA or gDNA derived from T cells, B-cell-depleted T cells, or PBMCs. The dataset comprised deeply sampled blood TCRbeta repertoires from subjects exposed to, actively infected with, or recovered from COVID-19. A freely available public database, intended as a resource for researchers studying the immune response to SARS-CoV-2, is where the repertoires were released. Samples were obtained from the ongoing ImmuneRACE study (first 160 participants) and from 1,254 subjects provided by 6 global collaborators. A de-identified subject ID, COVID-19 status, age in years and sex were almost always included in the sample metadata. Where available, HLA class I and class II types were obtained from metadata supplied by the sample provider rather than from assay-based typing.

In Seattle, one collaborating source enrolled patients while the infection was active and tracked those patients longitudinally over the course of disease. Each collaborating institution followed its own protocols to collect whole blood in K2EDTA tubes. Collaborator samples were shipped for TCRbeta analysis as frozen whole blood, isolated PBMCs, or DNA extracted from either sample type. Broad study findings and their caveats: The amount of clinical and demographic metadata varied by source and participant and was provided uncurated.

CDR1 and CDR2, per the germline V gene, are MGHRA and YSYEKL. The CDR3 contains 18 residues, cysteine and phenylalanine counted. This entry keeps only the CDR3 DNA: 54 bases, framed from base 1. The junction shows trimming of 5 bases on V and 3 bases on J, plus 22 bases between the germline ends. Regarding this clone: Its antigen remains undetermined. No much larger clone exists at a distance of one base, and base qualities are not known.

TCRbeta CDR3 regions were amplified from genomic DNA by means of the immunoSEQ Assay, a bias-controlled multiplex PCR. The original pipeline was this. The number of nucleated cells in each sample was estimated by amplification of reference gene primers within the assay. To quantify the absolute abundance of each unique TCRbeta CDR3 rearrangement, sequence reads were collapsed and filtered. For each sample, productive Simpson clonality was calculated as the square root of Simpson's diversity index over productive rearrangements. The clones in this table, taken by TCRdb from immuneACCESS, are in-frame only. Not every clone is retained; where verified, under half of the shortfall comes from an unresolved V gene, and the cause of the rest is unknown. V, J and clone size were drawn from that table, and D and trimming were deduced from the DNA. The sample table records under 250,000 clones; roughly 85% of these occur just once. 4.5% to 5.5% of the sample belongs to the ten largest clones.

The sample taken for sequencing was peripheral blood. The sequence joins TRBV4-1 to TRBJ1-4; D gene: possibly TRBD1, on 5 matching bases. The clonotype comes from a man aged 50-60 years with COVID-19, enrolled during active disease. The DNA sequence reads TGCGCCAGCAGCTTAAGCGTGGCAGGGCCTAGGCCTAATGAAAAACTGTTTTTT. Its translation reads: CASSLSVAGPRPNEKLFF.